The rows below give T cell receptor beta chains drawn from one sample of a study of monozygotic twins with inflammatory bowel disease. Using the 5' RACE reads, TCRdb records one entry per CDR3 protein without DNA. Seen in this sample are some 450,000 distinct CDR3 sequences; the ten most common clones hold 2.4%. Sequencing was done on a sample of blood. Receptors originate from a human donor with ulcerative colitis or Crohn's disease, or a healthy co-twin of an affected twin (not recorded which). Both conserved end residues are part of each CDR3. Each record gives: V gene, J gene, CDR3 protein.

TRBV5-1	TRBJ2-1	CASSLAGTSGWDEQFF
TRBV12-3/TRBV12-4	TRBJ1-3	CASSPTGRSGNTIYF
TRBV5-1	TRBJ2-3	CASSLDGGAGTDTQYF
TRBV7-2	TRBJ2-3	CASSFFPDTQYF
TRBV7-9	TRBJ2-7	CASSLADRGKQYF
TRBV5-4	TRBJ1-6	CASSATGTANSPLHF
TRBV18	TRBJ1-2	CASSLQDGRIGYTF
TRBV7-9	TRBJ2-1	CASSFRIAGDNEQFF
TRBV20-1	TRBJ1-4	CSARETGGKGEKLFF
TRBV12-3/TRBV12-4	TRBJ2-3	CASSPRTGFTDTQYF
TRBV5-4	TRBJ1-2	CASSRDRSNYGYTF
TRBV3-1	TRBJ1-5	CASSPTDSNQPQHF
TRBV4-3	TRBJ2-2	CASSQEWGLVNTGELFF
TRBV5-1	TRBJ2-5	CASSATETQYF
TRBV5-1	TRBJ2-1	CASSLGGISNNEQFF
TRBV19	TRBJ2-1	CASRRDRSYNEQFF
TRBV6-1	TRBJ1-2	CASSQRSGTGIYGYTF
TRBV12-3/TRBV12-4	TRBJ1-6	CATLRGNSPLHF
TRBV7-3	TRBJ2-6	CACSQQRQIAPGANVLTF
TRBV25-1	TRBJ1-2	CASSDSGPYGYTF
TRBV2	TRBJ1-2	CASSEEDRVGYGYTF
TRBV5-1	TRBJ2-2	CASSVPGQGSTGELFF
TRBV30	TRBJ2-3	CAFSGGGTDTQYF
TRBV6-1	TRBJ1-2	CASSTPGGQGHGYTF
TRBV5-6	TRBJ2-2	CASSSTDYTGELFF
TRBV6-2/TRBV6-3	TRBJ1-4	CASSYQPTSGLFF
TRBV19	TRBJ2-1	CASSIAGTFLVYNEQFF
TRBV7-9	TRBJ1-4	CASSLGQGQGDEKLFF
TRBV7-2	TRBJ2-7	CASSLRRDPLNYEQYF
TRBV12-3/TRBV12-4	TRBJ2-1	CASSPWLSGANNEQFF
TRBV12-3/TRBV12-4	TRBJ1-6	CASSWGGGSPLHF
TRBV6-6	TRBJ2-7	CASRRAIHEQYF
TRBV13	TRBJ2-3	CASSSGIISTDTQYF
TRBV10-3	TRBJ2-7	CAISDLAGSSYEQYF
TRBV6-5	TRBJ2-2	CATQRERAGELFF
TRBV7-9	TRBJ1-4	CASSSSTVPNEKLFF
TRBV5-1	TRBJ2-6	CASVGSGANVLTF
TRBV18	TRBJ2-2	CASSPSGTGTSGELFF
TRBV12-3/TRBV12-4	TRBJ2-3	CASSARLAESTDTQYF
TRBV7-9	TRBJ1-4	CASSLDIGGRKKLFF